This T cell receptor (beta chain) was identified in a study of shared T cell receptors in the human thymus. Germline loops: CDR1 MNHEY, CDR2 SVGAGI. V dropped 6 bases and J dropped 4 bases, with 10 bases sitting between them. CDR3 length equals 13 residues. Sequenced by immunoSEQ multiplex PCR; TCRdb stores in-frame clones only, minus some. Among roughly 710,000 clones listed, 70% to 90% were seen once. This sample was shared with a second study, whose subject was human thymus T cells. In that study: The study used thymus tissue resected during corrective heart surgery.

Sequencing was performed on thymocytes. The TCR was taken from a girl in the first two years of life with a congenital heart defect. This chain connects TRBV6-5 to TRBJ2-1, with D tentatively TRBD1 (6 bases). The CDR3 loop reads CASSKQGYNEQFF. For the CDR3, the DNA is TGTGCCAGCAGCAAACAGGGATACAATGAGCAGTTCTTC.